One and the same sample provided the 18 T cell receptor beta chains below, sequenced in a study of blood T cell repertoires in COVID-19. Repertoires were generated with immunoSEQ multiplex PCR, while TCRdb's copy carries only in-frame clones and drops some. The sample includes about 180,000 clones, 70% to 80% of them seen just once. Input material: peripheral blood. These receptors were taken from a woman aged 60-70 years with COVID-19, enrolled during active disease.

This clone was counted only a few times. The J gene is TRBJ2-5, the V gene TRBV29-1; maybe TRBD1 (6 bases). With 7 bases removed from V and 3 bases from J, the gap between germline ends came to 9 bases. Germline loops: CDR1 SQVTM, CDR2 ANQGSEA. The CDR3 spans 11 residues. CDR3 loop: CSAWTEETQYF. CDR3 coding DNA: TGCAGCGCTTGGACAGAAGAGACCCAGTACTTC.

This clone was detected only a few times. The chain carries TRBV28 and TRBJ2-3, with TRBD2 as a possible D gene (5 bases). The V gene lost 1 base and the J gene lost 4 bases, with 9 bases spanning the gap. Looked up from germline, CDR1 is MDHEN and CDR2 is SYDVKM. CDR3 length: 14 residues. CDR3: CASSLSRGPDTQYF. CDR3 sequence (DNA): TGTGCCAGCAGTTTATCCCGCGGGCCAGATACGCAGTATTTT.

This chain joins TRBV7-3 and TRBJ1-2, with D possibly TRBD1 on 5 matching bases. There are 17 residues in the CDR3. Germline CDR1 is SGHTA and CDR2 is FQGTGA. Trimming took 2 bases from V and 3 from J, leaving 19 bases between them. In DNA form, the CDR3 reads TGTGCCAGCAGCTTAGTGGTAATGGACATAAGGTACTATGGCTACACCTTC. Encoded protein: CASSLVVMDIRYYGYTF.

The V gene is TRBV18, the J gene TRBJ1-1; weak D call: TRBD1 (6 bases). This CDR3 spans 14 amino acids. V was cut by 2 bases and J by 1 base, with 8 bases left in between. CDR1 and CDR2 (germline): KGHSH, LQKENI. CDR3 residues: CASSPGTRNTEAFF. As DNA, the CDR3 is TGTGCCAGCTCACCAGGGACACGGAACACTGAAGCTTTCTTT.

J is TRBJ1-1 and V is TRBV6-6, with 7 positions matching TRBD1. Germline V gene data show CDR1 as MNHNY and CDR2 as SVGAGI (reference sequence). V dropped 6 bases and J dropped 0; count of bases not matched to a gene: 10. The CDR3 runs to 16 residues. The chain's CDR3 is CASSPGTEKMNTEAFF. Here the CDR3 DNA reads TGTGCCAGCAGCCCCGGGACAGAAAAAATGAACACTGAAGCTTTCTTT.

The V gene is TRBV29-1, the J gene TRBJ2-7; tentatively, D is TRBD1 (6 bases). Germline CDR1 and CDR2: SQVTM and ANQGSEA. The V gene lost 6 bases and the J gene lost 6 bases, with 18 bases spanning the gap. The length of the CDR3 is 13 residues. As DNA, the CDR3 is TGCAGCGTCCTTATACAGGGAAAAGGCGAGCAGTACGTC. It translates to CSVLIQGKGEQYV.

The table lists this clone with a count of one. The chain uses TRBV19 and TRBJ2-2; D may be TRBD1 (5 bases). The V gene lost 4 bases and the J gene lost 4 bases, with 7 bases spanning the gap. The CDR3 length is 13 residues. Looked up from germline, CDR1 is LNHDA and CDR2 is SQIVND (reference sequence). Here the CDR3 reads CASSKTGTGELFF. CDR3 sequence (DNA): TGTGCCAGTAGTAAAACAGGCACCGGGGAGCTGTTTTTT.

The V gene is TRBV4-2, the J gene TRBJ2-1; possibly TRBD1 for D (6 bases). The ends were cut back, 1 base at V and 5 bases at J, with 12 bases in the middle. The germline V gene has CDR1 LGHNA and CDR2 YNFKEQ. CDR3 length: 15 residues. CDR3 in DNA: TGTGCCAGCAGCCAAGGAGGGCCAGGGGACAATGAGCAGTTCTTC. This codes for CASSQGGPGDNEQFF.

This chain connects TRBV5-4 to TRBJ2-5, with 7 bases lining up with TRBD1. V was clipped by 4 bases and J by 2 bases; unmatched bases: 5. From germline, CDR1 is SGHNT and CDR2 YYREEE (reference sequence). The CDR3 sequence is 14 residues long. DNA of the CDR3: TGTGCCAGCAGCCAGGGACAGCTACAAGAGACCCAGTACTTC. As protein: CASSQGQLQETQYF.

The chain carries TRBV14 and TRBJ2-6, with TRBD1 as a possible D gene (6 bases). This CDR3 region has 17 residues. Between the trimmed V and J ends, which lost 4 bases and 1 base, there was a span of 14 bases. CDR1 is SGHDN and CDR2 is FVKESK in the germline V gene. The CDR3 loop is CASSRRGGRSGANVLTF. The CDR3 coding sequence is TGTGCCAGCAGCCGGAGAGGGGGAAGGTCTGGGGCCAACGTCCTGACTTTC.

The gene calls are TRBV7-8 and TRBJ2-5; D gene ambiguous. With 5 bases removed from V and 0 bases from J, the gap between germline ends came to 7 bases. The CDR3 consists of 13 residues. Germline V gene lookup returns CDR1 SGHVS and CDR2 FQNEAQ. CDR3 bases: TGTGCCAGCAGCATGGAGTACCAAGAGACCCAGTACTTC. This translates into CASSMEYQETQYF.

This clone was recorded only once. The chain joins TRBV9 to TRBJ1-1; maybe TRBD1 (5 bases). This CDR3 is 18 amino acids long. The V gene lost 6 bases and the J gene lost 0 bases, with 24 bases spanning the gap. Germline V gene lookup returns CDR1 SGDLS and CDR2 YYNGEE. The CDR3 nucleotides read TGTGCCAGCACCGGATACAAGACAGAAAACAACCTGAACACTGAAGCTTTCTTT. This encodes CASTGYKTENNLNTEAFF.

This chain connects TRBV6-4 to TRBJ1-1; D unresolved. Germline values: CDR1 MRHNA, CDR2 SNTAGT. CDR3 length equals 13 residues. V dropped 4 bases and J dropped 1 base, with 7 bases sitting between them. The CDR3 DNA reads as TGTGCCAGCAGTGGAGAAGCGAACACTGAAGCTTTCTTT. Protein sequence: CASSGEANTEAFF.

The genes are TRBV3-1 (or the pseudogene TRBV3-2) and TRBJ1-6; D uncertain. This CDR3 contains 15 residues. Trimming pared 2 bases from V and 7 bases from J, leaving 12 bases between. The V gene's germline CDR1 is LGHDT and CDR2 YNNKEL (reference sequence). In DNA, the CDR3 is TGTGCCAGCAGCCAATCCCAGGTCGAGAATTCACCCCTCCACTTT. Its translation: CASSQSQVENSPLHF.

This sequence joins TRBV3-1 (or the pseudogene TRBV3-2) and TRBJ1-3, with 9 bases that match TRBD1. Losses at the gene ends were 4 bases for V and 3 bases for J; bases not matched to a gene: 4. Germline CDR1 is LGHDT and CDR2 is YNNKEL (reference sequence). The CDR3 totals 15 residues. The CDR3 reads CASSPPGQGGNTIYF. In DNA, the CDR3 is TGTGCCAGCAGCCCTCCGGGACAGGGTGGAAACACCATATATTTT.

This sequence joins TRBV19 and TRBJ2-5; D is perhaps TRBD1 (6 bases). The CDR3 extends over 14 amino acids. V was cut by 10 bases and J by 2 bases, with 17 bases left in between. Germline values: CDR1 LNHDA, CDR2 SQIVND (reference sequence). CDR3 sequence (DNA): TGTGCCACTACAGGGTCAGGCGATCAAGAGACCCAGTACTTC. This encodes CATTGSGDQETQYF.

V gene TRBV16 combines with J gene TRBJ2-1; D might be TRBD1 (6 bases). From germline, CDR1 is KGHSY and CDR2 FQNENV. V lost 4 bases to trimming and J lost 4 bases, with 17 bases between them. This CDR3 has 16 amino acids. The CDR3 coding sequence is TGTGCCAGCAGCCCCAATTTTCAGGGGCTTTACAATGAGCAGTTCTTC. The encoded protein is CASSPNFQGLYNEQFF.

V is TRBV28 and J is TRBJ2-1; a possible D gene is TRBD2 (6 bases). CDR1 and CDR2 (germline): MDHEN, SYDVKM. The V and J ends lost 3 bases and 5 bases respectively, with 11 bases between them. This CDR3 is 14 amino acids long. The DNA for the CDR3 is TGTGCCAGCAGTTTGGCGGGGCTTCACAATGAGCAGTTCTTC. Translated: CASSLAGLHNEQFF.